The 3 T cell receptor beta chains below all came from one sample that was sequenced in a study of human thymus T cells. The table came from immunoSEQ multiplex PCR; TCRdb's copy has only in-frame clones and leaves some out. Here the sample spans about 43,000 clones, over 90% being singletons. The specimen was blood. All receptors come from a girl under three years old with a congenital heart defect but otherwise immunologically healthy.

The chain couples TRBV30 to TRBJ1-5, with TRBD1 as a possible D gene (5 bases). The V gene lost 1 base and the J gene lost 2 bases, with 9 bases spanning the gap. The CDR3 sequence is 14 residues long. Per germline, CDR1 GTSNPN and CDR2 SVGIG (reference sequence). The CDR3 DNA reads TGTGCCTGGAGTGATAGGGGCGGCAATCAGCCCCAGCATTTT. It translates to CAWSDRGGNQPQHF.

V and J are TRBV27 and TRBJ1-2, with D unresolved. The germline V gene has CDR1 MNHEY and CDR2 SMNVEV (reference sequence). The CDR3 has 12 residues. Trimming shortened V by 7 bases and J by 5 bases, and 11 bases separated the two germline ends. The CDR3 loop reads CASTFRFYGYTF. The CDR3 nucleotides are TGTGCCAGCACGTTTCGGTTTTATGGCTACACCTTC.

The chain joins TRBV10-3 to TRBJ1-1; tentative D call: TRBD1 (5 bases). Germline V CDR1 and CDR2: ENHRY, SYGVKD. This CDR3 is 13 amino acids long. The V and J ends lost 5 bases and 3 bases respectively, with 10 bases between them. The CDR3 coding sequence is TGTGCCATCAGTCCGGGGCAGGACACTGAAGCTTTCTTT. Its translation is CAISPGQDTEAFF.